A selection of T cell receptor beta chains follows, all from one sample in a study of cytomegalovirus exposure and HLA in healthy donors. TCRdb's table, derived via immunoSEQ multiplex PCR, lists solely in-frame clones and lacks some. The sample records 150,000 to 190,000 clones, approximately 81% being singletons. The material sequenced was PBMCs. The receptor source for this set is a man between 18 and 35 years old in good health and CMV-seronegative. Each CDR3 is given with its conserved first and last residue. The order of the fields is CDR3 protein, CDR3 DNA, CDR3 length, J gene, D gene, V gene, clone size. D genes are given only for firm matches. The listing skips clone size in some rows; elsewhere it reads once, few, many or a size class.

CDR3: CSVTPGQGSSYEQYF
DNA: TGCAGCGTTACACCGGGACAGGGATCCTCCTACGAGCAGTACTTC
length: 15
J: TRBJ2-7
D: TRBD1
V: TRBV29-1
size: .

CDR3: CASSSRHGRGGLIETQYF
DNA: TGTGCCAGCAGTTCGCGTCATGGGAGGGGTGGGCTTATAGAGACCCAGTACTTC
length: 18
J: TRBJ2-5
D: TRBD2
V: TRBV28
size: .

CDR3: CASSVGGAGELFF
DNA: TGTGCCAGCAGCGTAGGGGGGGCCGGGGAGCTGTTTTTT
length: 13
J: TRBJ2-2
D: .
V: TRBV9
size: .

CDR3: CASRLPGQTYEQYF
DNA: TGTGCCAGCAGACTACCGGGACAGACCTACGAGCAGTACTTC
length: 14
J: TRBJ2-7
D: TRBD1
V: TRBV27
size: .

CDR3: CASSQGTGTGIYEQYF
DNA: TGCGCCAGCAGCCAGGGAACCGGGACAGGTATCTACGAGCAGTACTTC
length: 16
J: TRBJ2-7
D: TRBD1
V: TRBV4-1
size: .

CDR3: CASSEGTGGYGYTF
DNA: TGTGCCAGCAGTGAAGGGACAGGGGGCTATGGCTACACCTTC
length: 14
J: TRBJ1-2
D: TRBD1
V: TRBV6-1
size: .

CDR3: CASSLGRYERQFF
DNA: TGTGCCAGCAGCTTAGGGCGGTATGAGCGGCAGTTCTTC
length: 13
J: TRBJ2-1
D: .
V: TRBV13
size: .

CDR3: CASSLEGHVGYTF
DNA: TGTGCCAGCAGCTTAGAGGGACATGTTGGCTACACCTTC
length: 13
J: TRBJ1-2
D: .
V: TRBV7-2
size: few

CDR3: CASRKSIGGRYGETQYF
DNA: TGCGCCAGCAGGAAAAGCATTGGCGGGAGGTACGGGGAGACCCAGTACTTC
length: 17
J: TRBJ2-5
D: TRBD2
V: TRBV4-1
size: .

CDR3: CASSFGDRGIQETQYF
DNA: TGCGCCAGCAGCTTCGGGGACAGGGGGATCCAAGAGACCCAGTACTTC
length: 16
J: TRBJ2-5
D: TRBD1
V: TRBV5-1
size: .

CDR3: CASSPTYGYGYTF
DNA: TGTGCCAGCAGCCCGACATACGGCTATGGCTACACCTTC
length: 13
J: TRBJ1-2
D: .
V: TRBV9
size: .

CDR3: CASRPTGGAETQYF
DNA: TGTGCCAGCAGGCCCACGGGGGGGGCCGAGACCCAGTACTTC
length: 14
J: TRBJ2-5
D: TRBD2
V: TRBV6-6
size: .

CDR3: CASSPSGSLSYEQYF
DNA: TGTGCCAGCAGCCCCTCCGGGAGTCTCTCCTACGAGCAGTACTTC
length: 15
J: TRBJ2-7
D: .
V: TRBV9
size: .

CDR3: CASSQGASGYTKETQYF
DNA: TGCGCCAGCAGCCAAGGGGCTAGCGGTTACACAAAAGAGACCCAGTACTTC
length: 17
J: TRBJ2-5
D: TRBD2
V: TRBV4-3
size: .

CDR3: CASSQGALAAAKTTQYF
DNA: TGCGCCAGCAGCCAAGGGGCCCTAGCGGCAGCAAAGACGACCCAGTACTTC
length: 17
J: TRBJ2-5
D: TRBD2
V: TRBV4-1
size: .

CDR3: CASSLDRGLGYEQYF
DNA: TGTGCCAGCAGCTTAGACAGGGGGCTTGGGTACGAGCAGTACTTC
length: 15
J: TRBJ2-7
D: TRBD1
V: TRBV7-9
size: .

CDR3: CASNRLGTGLNQPQHF
DNA: TGTGCCAGTAATAGGTTGGGGACAGGGCTAAATCAGCCCCAGCATTTT
length: 16
J: TRBJ1-5
D: TRBD1
V: TRBV19
size: .

CDR3: CASSFPDSFNYGYTF
DNA: TGTGCCAGCAGTTTCCCCGACAGTTTTAACTATGGCTACACCTTC
length: 15
J: TRBJ1-2
D: .
V: TRBV28
size: .

CDR3: CASSPPLAGVLEQFF
DNA: TGTGCCAGCAGTCCCCCTCTAGCGGGAGTCCTTGAGCAGTTCTTC
length: 15
J: TRBJ2-1
D: TRBD2
V: TRBV28
size: .

CDR3: CASSSRQGPDTQYF
DNA: TGTGCCAGCAGCTCTAGACAGGGGCCAGATACGCAGTATTTT
length: 14
J: TRBJ2-3
D: TRBD1
V: TRBV7-2
size: few

CDR3: CASSPGFTRYEQYF
DNA: TGTGCCAGCAGCCCGGGGTTTACACGCTACGAGCAGTACTTC
length: 14
J: TRBJ2-7
D: .
V: TRBV7-6
size: .

CDR3: CASSLAGRQGSHYGYTF
DNA: TGTGCCAGCAGCTTAGCTGGGAGACAGGGAAGTCACTATGGCTACACCTTC
length: 17
J: TRBJ1-2
D: TRBD1
V: TRBV11-3
size: .

CDR3: CASSQEVYGTGELFF
DNA: TGCGCCAGCAGCCAAGAAGTGTACGGGACCGGGGAGCTGTTTTTT
length: 15
J: TRBJ2-2
D: .
V: TRBV4-3
size: .

CDR3: CASSGQFSSTDTQYF
DNA: TGTGCCAGCAGTGGCCAGTTTTCTAGCACAGATACGCAGTATTTT
length: 15
J: TRBJ2-3
D: .
V: TRBV6-1
size: .

CDR3: CSSSFGGQPQHF
DNA: TGTTCCAGCAGCTTCGGAGGTCAGCCCCAGCATTTT
length: 12
J: TRBJ1-5
D: .
V: TRBV7-9
size: .

CDR3: CASTDWVGGEAFF
DNA: TGTGCCAGTACCGATTGGGTGGGAGGTGAAGCTTTCTTT
length: 13
J: TRBJ1-1
D: .
V: TRBV19
size: .

CDR3: CSVQLTGGFNGYTF
DNA: TGCAGCGTCCAATTGACAGGGGGGTTTAATGGCTACACCTTC
length: 14
J: TRBJ1-2
D: TRBD1
V: TRBV29-1
size: .

CDR3: CATKFPMGGGGGTEAFF
DNA: TGTGCCACCAAGTTCCCGATGGGGGGAGGTGGAGGCACTGAAGCTTTCTTT
length: 17
J: TRBJ1-1
D: .
V: TRBV28
size: .

CDR3: CASSELVGGTDTQYF
DNA: TGCGCCAGCAGTGAGTTGGTCGGGGGCACAGATACGCAGTATTTT
length: 15
J: TRBJ2-3
D: .
V: TRBV10-1
size: .

CDR3: CASSFGLAGGSYEQYF
DNA: TGTGCCAGCAGTTTCGGACTAGCGGGAGGCTCCTACGAGCAGTACTTC
length: 16
J: TRBJ2-7
D: TRBD2
V: TRBV27
size: few

CDR3: CASSSGTGGWNTEAFF
DNA: TGTGCCAGCAGTTCCGGGACAGGGGGCTGGAACACTGAAGCTTTCTTT
length: 16
J: TRBJ1-1
D: TRBD1
V: TRBV27
size: .

CDR3: CAWRINGYTF
DNA: TGTGCCTGGAGAATTAATGGCTACACCTTC
length: 10
J: TRBJ1-2
D: .
V: TRBV30
size: once

CDR3: CASRQGSTGELFF
DNA: TGTGCCAGCAGACAGGGCAGCACCGGGGAGCTGTTTTTT
length: 13
J: TRBJ2-2
D: .
V: TRBV6-6
size: .

CDR3: CAWKEGWETQYF
DNA: TGTGCCTGGAAGGAGGGATGGGAGACCCAGTACTTC
length: 12
J: TRBJ2-5
D: .
V: TRBV30
size: .

CDR3: CASSPVGGWSDTQYF
DNA: TGTGCCAGCTCACCAGTTGGAGGGTGGTCAGATACGCAGTATTTT
length: 15
J: TRBJ2-3
D: .
V: TRBV18
size: .

CDR3: CASSIGFITSHPPSGSYNEQFF
DNA: TGTGCCAGTAGTATTGGCTTCATAACGTCTCACCCCCCGTCGGGCTCCTACAATGAGCAGTTCTTC
length: 22
J: TRBJ2-1
D: .
V: TRBV19
size: .

CDR3: CASSERGEKLFF
DNA: TGTGCCAGCAGCGAGCGAGGGGAAAAACTGTTTTTT
length: 12
J: TRBJ1-4
D: .
V: TRBV9
size: few

CDR3: CASSSTVQGQPQHF
DNA: TGTGCCAGCAGCTCGACAGTACAGGGTCAGCCCCAGCATTTT
length: 14
J: TRBJ1-5
D: .
V: TRBV7-6
size: .

CDR3: CASGLGGEQYF
DNA: TGTGCCAGCGGACTGGGGGGCGAGCAGTACTTC
length: 11
J: TRBJ2-7
D: .
V: TRBV2
size: once

CDR3: CASADRDGGNTIYF
DNA: TGTGCCAGCGCCGACAGGGATGGTGGAAACACCATATATTTT
length: 14
J: TRBJ1-3
D: TRBD1
V: TRBV25-1
size: .

CDR3: CASTRGLGGYNEQFF
DNA: TGTGCCAGCACCCGGGGACTAGGGGGGTACAACGAGCAGTTCTTC
length: 15
J: TRBJ2-1
D: TRBD2
V: TRBV27
size: .

CDR3: CASSLIPTTQETQYF
DNA: TGTGCCAGCAGCTTAATTCCTACTACTCAAGAGACCCAGTACTTC
length: 15
J: TRBJ2-5
D: .
V: TRBV7-8
size: .

CDR3: CASSPGTSGYNEQFF
DNA: TGTGCCAGCAGCCCAGGGACTAGCGGATACAATGAGCAGTTCTTC
length: 15
J: TRBJ2-1
D: TRBD2
V: TRBV9
size: once

CDR3: CASSPTTGINYGYTF
DNA: TGTGCCAGCAGCCCGACAACAGGGATTAACTATGGCTACACCTTC
length: 15
J: TRBJ1-2
D: .
V: TRBV14
size: .

CDR3: CASSQDISNQPQHF
DNA: TGTGCCAGCAGCCAAGACATTAGCAATCAGCCCCAGCATTTT
length: 14
J: TRBJ1-5
D: .
V: TRBV4-2
size: .

CDR3: CASAETGKGDQPQHF
DNA: TGTGCCAGCGCAGAGACAGGGAAAGGGGATCAGCCCCAGCATTTT
length: 15
J: TRBJ1-5
D: TRBD1
V: TRBV19
size: .

CDR3: CASSLDRNQPQHF
DNA: TGTGCCAGCAGTCTGGACAGAAATCAGCCCCAGCATTTT
length: 13
J: TRBJ1-5
D: .
V: TRBV7-2
size: once

CDR3: CASSLTYEAFF
DNA: TGTGCCAGCAGCTTGACATATGAAGCTTTCTTT
length: 11
J: TRBJ1-1
D: .
V: TRBV7-9
size: .

CDR3: CASSPPSVGSYEQYF
DNA: TGTGCCAGCAGTCCGCCTAGCGTAGGTTCCTACGAGCAGTACTTC
length: 15
J: TRBJ2-7
D: .
V: TRBV28
size: .

CDR3: CASSVSGRKDTQYF
DNA: TGTGCCAGCAGCGTCAGCGGGAGGAAGGATACGCAGTATTTT
length: 14
J: TRBJ2-3
D: TRBD2
V: TRBV9
size: .